This T cell receptor beta chain was profiled in a study of CD8+ T cells in alopecia areata. Study at large: Oral tofacitinib, 5 to 10 mg twice daily, was given in an open-label trial. Findings and caveats of the study: Many expanded lesional clones remained in scalp and blood on tofacitinib. Researchers reported that TCR sharing among patients proved less clear than in mice, possibly HLA-linked.

Reverse transcribed after extraction, RNA yielded cDNA as the sequencing template. The table came from immunoSEQ multiplex PCR; TCRdb's copy has only in-frame clones and leaves some out. Among around 150,000 clones listed, 82% were seen once. Treatment indicated: oral pan-JAK inhibitor, 5-10 mg twice daily. This clone came up once. The antigen is undetermined. The CDR3 has 16 amino acids. Germline CDR1 is SNHLY and CDR2 is FYNNEI. Losses at the gene ends were 6 bases for V and 4 bases for J; bases not matched to a gene: 13. This rearrangement joins TRBV2 to TRBJ2-7, with 9 bases fitting TRBD1. The sequence came from a human donor with alopecia areata. This specimen was CD8+ T cells sorted from blood, taken at week 4, from a patient treated with tofacitinib. CDR3 sequence (DNA): TGTGCCAGCAGACCCGGGACAGGGACAAGGAGGTACGAGCAGTACTTC. Encoded protein: CASRPGTGTRRYEQYF.